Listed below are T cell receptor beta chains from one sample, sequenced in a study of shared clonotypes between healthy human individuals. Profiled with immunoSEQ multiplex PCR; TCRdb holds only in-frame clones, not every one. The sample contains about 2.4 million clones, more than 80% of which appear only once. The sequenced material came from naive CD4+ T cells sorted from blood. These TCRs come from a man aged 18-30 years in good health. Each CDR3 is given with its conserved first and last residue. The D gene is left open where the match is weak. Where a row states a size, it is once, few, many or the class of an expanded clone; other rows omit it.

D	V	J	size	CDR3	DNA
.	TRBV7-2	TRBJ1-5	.	CASSLRGQPQHF	TGTGCCAGCAGCTTACGGGGTCAGCCCCAGCATTTT
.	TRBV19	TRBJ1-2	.	CASSTRNLYGYTF	TGTGCCAGTAGCACCAGAAACTTATATGGCTACACCTTC
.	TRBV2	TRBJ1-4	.	CASSERGATNEKLFF	TGTGCCAGCAGTGAGCGCGGAGCAACTAATGAAAAACTGTTTTTT
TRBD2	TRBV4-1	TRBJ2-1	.	CASSQDSLAETLGNEQFF	TGCGCCAGCAGCCAAGATTCCCTAGCGGAGACCTTGGGGAATGAGCAGTTCTTC
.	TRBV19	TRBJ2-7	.	CASSALDSSYEQYF	TGTGCCAGTAGTGCCCTGGACAGCTCCTACGAGCAGTACTTC
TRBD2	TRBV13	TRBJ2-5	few	CASSLVGLAGEGETQYF	TGTGCCAGCAGCTTAGTCGGACTAGCGGGGGAGGGAGAGACCCAGTACTTC
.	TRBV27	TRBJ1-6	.	CASSLGPGTLHF	TGTGCCAGCAGTCTAGGCCCTGGGACCCTCCACTTT
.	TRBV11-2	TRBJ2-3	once	CASSSQGASPDTQYF	TGTGCCAGCAGCTCGCAGGGAGCCTCCCCAGATACGCAGTATTTT
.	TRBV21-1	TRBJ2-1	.	CASTRDNEQFF	TGTGCCAGCACCAGGGACAATGAGCAGTTCTTC
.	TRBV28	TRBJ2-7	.	CASSHRDEQYF	TGTGCCAGCAGTCACAGGGACGAGCAGTACTTC
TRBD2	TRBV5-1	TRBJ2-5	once	CASRDGTSGVETQYF	TGCGCCAGCAGAGATGGGACTAGCGGGGTAGAGACCCAGTACTTC
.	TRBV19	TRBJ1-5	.	CASSIWGIQNNQPQHF	TGTGCCAGTAGTATTTGGGGAATTCAAAACAATCAGCCCCAGCATTTT
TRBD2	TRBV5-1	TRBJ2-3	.	CASSLERAGTDTQYF	TGCGCCAGCAGCTTGGAGCGAGCGGGAACAGATACGCAGTATTTT
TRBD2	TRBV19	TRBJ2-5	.	CASSNSGGAQETQYF	TGTGCCAGTAGCAATAGCGGGGGGGCTCAAGAGACCCAGTACTTC
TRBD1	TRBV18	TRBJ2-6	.	CASSLTGQGSSGANVLTF	TGTGCCAGCTCACTTACGGGACAGGGAAGCTCTGGGGCCAACGTCCTGACTTTC
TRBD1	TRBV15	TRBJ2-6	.	CATSLPGQGAPGANVLTF	TGTGCCACCAGCTTACCGGGACAGGGGGCGCCAGGGGCCAACGTCCTGACTTTC